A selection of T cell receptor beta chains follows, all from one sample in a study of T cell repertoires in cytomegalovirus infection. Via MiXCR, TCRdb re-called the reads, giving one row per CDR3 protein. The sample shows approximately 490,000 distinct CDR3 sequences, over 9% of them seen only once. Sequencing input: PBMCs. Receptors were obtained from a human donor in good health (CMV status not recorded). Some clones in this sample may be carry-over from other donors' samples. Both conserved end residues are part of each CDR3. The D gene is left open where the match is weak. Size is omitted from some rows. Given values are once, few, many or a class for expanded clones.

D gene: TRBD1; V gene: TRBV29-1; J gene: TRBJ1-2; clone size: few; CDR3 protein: CSVRTGVIGYTF; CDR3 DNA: TGCAGCGTGCGGACAGGGGTGATTGGCTACACCTTC
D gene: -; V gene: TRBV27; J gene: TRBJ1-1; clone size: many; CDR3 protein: CASSLGAGTIAFF; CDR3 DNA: TGTGCCAGCAGTTTAGGGGCAGGGACTATAGCTTTCTTT
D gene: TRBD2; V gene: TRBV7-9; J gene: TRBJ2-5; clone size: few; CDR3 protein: CASSFWTSGQETQYF; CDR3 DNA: TGTGCCAGCAGCTTCTGGACTAGCGGACAAGAGACCCAGTACTTC
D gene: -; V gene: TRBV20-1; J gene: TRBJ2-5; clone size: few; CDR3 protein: CSAFPHTTVYYQETQYF; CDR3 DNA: TGCAGTGCTTTTCCTCATACGACAGTTTATTACCAAGAGACCCAGTACTTC
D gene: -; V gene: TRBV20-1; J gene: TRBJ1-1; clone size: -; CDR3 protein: CSAPGPVPLF; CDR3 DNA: TGCAGTGCACCGGGCCCCGTCCCCCTCTTT
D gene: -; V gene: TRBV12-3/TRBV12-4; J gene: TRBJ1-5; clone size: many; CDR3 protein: CASSLVTSGQPQHF; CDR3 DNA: TGTGCCAGCAGTTTGGTCACCTCGGGGCAGCCCCAGCATTTT
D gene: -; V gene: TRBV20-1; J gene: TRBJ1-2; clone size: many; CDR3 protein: CSARDRGVFNGYTF; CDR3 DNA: TGCAGTGCTAGAGATCGTGGGGTTTTCAATGGCTACACCTTC
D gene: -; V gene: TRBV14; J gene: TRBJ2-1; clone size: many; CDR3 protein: CASSHETSGTLNEQFF; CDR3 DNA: TGTGCCAGCAGCCATGAGACCAGTGGGACATTGAATGAGCAGTTCTTC
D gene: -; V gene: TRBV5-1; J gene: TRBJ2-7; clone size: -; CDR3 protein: CASSLYNEQYF; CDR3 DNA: TGCGCCAGCAGCCTTTATAACGAGCAGTACTTC
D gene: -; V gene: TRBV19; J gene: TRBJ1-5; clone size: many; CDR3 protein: CASSIRQFNQPQHF; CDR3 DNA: TGTGCCAGTAGTATACGACAGTTCAATCAGCCCCAGCATTTT
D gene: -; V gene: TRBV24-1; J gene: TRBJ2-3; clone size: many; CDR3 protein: CATSDPTPGTGGTDTQYF; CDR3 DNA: TGTGCCACCAGTGATCCGACACCGGGAACAGGAGGGACAGATACGCAGTATTTT
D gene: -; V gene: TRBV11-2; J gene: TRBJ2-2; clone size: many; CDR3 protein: CASPQGSGELFF; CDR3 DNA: TGTGCCAGCCCCCAGGGGTCCGGGGAGCTGTTTTTT
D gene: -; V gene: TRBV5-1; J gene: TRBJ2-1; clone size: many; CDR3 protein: CASSWAGGGDEQFF; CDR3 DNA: TGCGCCAGCAGCTGGGCGGGCGGCGGGGATGAGCAGTTCTTC
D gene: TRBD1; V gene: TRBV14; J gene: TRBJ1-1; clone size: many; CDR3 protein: CASRQDRKINNSPNTEAFF; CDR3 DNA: TGTGCCAGCAGGCAGGACAGGAAAATCAACAACTCGCCGAACACTGAAGCTTTCTTT
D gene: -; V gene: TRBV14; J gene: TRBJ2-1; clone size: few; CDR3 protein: CASSQELNEQFF; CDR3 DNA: TGTGCCAGCAGCCAAGAACTGAATGAGCAGTTCTTC
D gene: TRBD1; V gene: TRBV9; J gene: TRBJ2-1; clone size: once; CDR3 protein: CASSAQGAMYNEQFF; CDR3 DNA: TGTGCCAGCAGCGCACAGGGGGCGATGTACAATGAGCAGTTCTTC
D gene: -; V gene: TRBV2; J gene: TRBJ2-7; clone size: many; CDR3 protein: CASSETASRFYEQYF; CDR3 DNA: TGTGCCAGCAGTGAAACAGCCTCCCGATTCTACGAGCAGTACTTC
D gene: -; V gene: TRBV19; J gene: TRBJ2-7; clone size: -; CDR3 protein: CASSFVGASYEQYF; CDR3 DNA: TGTGCCAGTAGTTTCGTAGGGGCCTCCTACGAGCAGTACTTC
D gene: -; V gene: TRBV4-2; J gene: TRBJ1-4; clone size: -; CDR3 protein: CASRRRESDNEKLFF; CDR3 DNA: TGTGCCAGCAGGCGCAGGGAGTCAGATAATGAAAAACTGTTTTTT
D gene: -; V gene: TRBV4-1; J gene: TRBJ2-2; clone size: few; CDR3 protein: CASTLIFNTGELFF; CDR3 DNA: TGCGCCAGCACCCTTATATTTAACACCGGGGAGCTGTTTTTT
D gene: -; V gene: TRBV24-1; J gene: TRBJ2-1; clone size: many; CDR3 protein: CATSDPTGPFNEQFF; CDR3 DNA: TGTGCCACCAGTGACCCGACAGGCCCGTTCAATGAGCAGTTCTTC
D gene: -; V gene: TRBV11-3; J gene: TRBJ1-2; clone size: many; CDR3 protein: CASSQASVPSSF; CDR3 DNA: TGTGCCAGCAGCCAGGCGTCGGTCCCTAGCTCCTTC
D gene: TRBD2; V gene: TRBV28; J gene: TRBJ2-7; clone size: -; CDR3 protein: CASSLGLAGLYEQYF; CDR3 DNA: TGTGCCAGCAGTCTTGGACTAGCGGGGCTTTACGAGCAGTACTTC
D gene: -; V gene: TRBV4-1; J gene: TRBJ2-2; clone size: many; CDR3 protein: CASSQRDTGELFF; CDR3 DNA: TGCGCCAGCAGCCAGAGGGACACCGGGGAGCTGTTTTTT
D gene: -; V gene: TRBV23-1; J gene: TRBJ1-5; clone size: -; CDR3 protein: CASSPPPGKNSNQPQHF; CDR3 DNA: TGCGCCAGCAGTCCTCCGCCTGGGAAGAATAGCAATCAGCCCCAGCATTTT
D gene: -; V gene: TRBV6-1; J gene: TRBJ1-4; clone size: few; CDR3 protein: CASSEGGKGKLFF; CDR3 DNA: TGTGCCAGCAGTGAAGGAGGCAAGGGAAAACTGTTTTTT
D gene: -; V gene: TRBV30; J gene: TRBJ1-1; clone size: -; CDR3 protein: CAWSVRGGTEAFF; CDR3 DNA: TGTGCCTGGAGTGTCAGAGGGGGCACTGAAGCTTTCTTT
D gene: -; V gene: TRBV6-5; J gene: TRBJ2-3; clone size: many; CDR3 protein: CASSPYRDTQYF; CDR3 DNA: TGTGCCAGCAGCCCATACAGAGATACGCAGTATTTT
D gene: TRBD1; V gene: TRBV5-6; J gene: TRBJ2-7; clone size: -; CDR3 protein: CASSLVDRGSPPYEQYF; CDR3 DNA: TGTGCCAGCAGCTTGGTGGACAGGGGGAGTCCACCCTACGAGCAGTACTTC
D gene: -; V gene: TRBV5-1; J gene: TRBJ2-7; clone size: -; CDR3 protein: CASYDLGAGRYEQYF; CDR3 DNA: TGCGCCAGCTACGACCTCGGGGCGGGACGCTACGAGCAGTACTTC
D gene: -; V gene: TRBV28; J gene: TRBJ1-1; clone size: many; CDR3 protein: CASRILGQMNTEAFF; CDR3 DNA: TGTGCCAGCAGGATCCTCGGACAGATGAACACTGAAGCTTTCTTT
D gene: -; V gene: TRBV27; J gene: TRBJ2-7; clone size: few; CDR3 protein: CASSPSRDEYEQYF; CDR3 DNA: TGTGCCAGCAGCCCCTCCAGGGATGAGTACGAGCAGTACTTC
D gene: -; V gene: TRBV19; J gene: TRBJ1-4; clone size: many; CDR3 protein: CASAQGPNEKLFF; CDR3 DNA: TGTGCCAGTGCACAGGGTCCTAATGAAAAACTGTTTTTT
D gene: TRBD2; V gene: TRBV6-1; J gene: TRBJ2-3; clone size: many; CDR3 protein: CASNSGSVTDTQYF; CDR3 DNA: TGTGCCAGCAATAGCGGGAGTGTCACAGATACGCAGTATTTT
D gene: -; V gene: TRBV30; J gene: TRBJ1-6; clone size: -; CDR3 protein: CAWSVQGVGNSPLHF; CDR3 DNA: TGTGCCTGGAGTGTTCAGGGCGTTGGGAATTCACCCCTCCACTTT
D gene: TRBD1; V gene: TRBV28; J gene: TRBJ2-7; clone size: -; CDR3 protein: CASSPLTGASYEQYF; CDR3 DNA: TGTGCCAGCAGTCCTTTGACAGGGGCCTCCTACGAGCAGTACTTC
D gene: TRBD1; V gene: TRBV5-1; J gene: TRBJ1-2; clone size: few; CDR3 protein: CASRPGTGNYGYTF; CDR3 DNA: TGCGCCAGCAGACCAGGGACAGGGAACTATGGCTACACCTTC
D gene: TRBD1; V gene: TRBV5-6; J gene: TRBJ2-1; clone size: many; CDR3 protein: CASRDRRGQSSYNEQFF; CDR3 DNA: TGTGCCAGCAGAGATCGCCGGGGACAGAGCTCCTACAATGAGCAGTTCTTC
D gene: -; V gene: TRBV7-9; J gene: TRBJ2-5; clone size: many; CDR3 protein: CASSLSTSETQYF; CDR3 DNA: TGTGCCAGCAGCTTAAGCACTAGCGAGACCCAGTACTTC
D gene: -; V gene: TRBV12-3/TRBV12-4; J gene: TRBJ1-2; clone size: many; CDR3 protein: CASIPGPHGYTF; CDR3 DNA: TGTGCCAGCATCCCGGGACCTCACGGCTACACCTTC
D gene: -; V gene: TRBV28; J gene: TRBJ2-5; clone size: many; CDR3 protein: CATTPPGARETQYF; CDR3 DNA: TGTGCCACAACCCCTCCAGGGGCTCGAGAGACCCAGTACTTC
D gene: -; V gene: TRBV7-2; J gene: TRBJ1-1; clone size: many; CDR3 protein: CASSLVRGGEGTEAFF; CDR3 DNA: TGTGCCAGCAGCTTAGTCCGGGGGGGTGAGGGAACTGAAGCTTTCTTT